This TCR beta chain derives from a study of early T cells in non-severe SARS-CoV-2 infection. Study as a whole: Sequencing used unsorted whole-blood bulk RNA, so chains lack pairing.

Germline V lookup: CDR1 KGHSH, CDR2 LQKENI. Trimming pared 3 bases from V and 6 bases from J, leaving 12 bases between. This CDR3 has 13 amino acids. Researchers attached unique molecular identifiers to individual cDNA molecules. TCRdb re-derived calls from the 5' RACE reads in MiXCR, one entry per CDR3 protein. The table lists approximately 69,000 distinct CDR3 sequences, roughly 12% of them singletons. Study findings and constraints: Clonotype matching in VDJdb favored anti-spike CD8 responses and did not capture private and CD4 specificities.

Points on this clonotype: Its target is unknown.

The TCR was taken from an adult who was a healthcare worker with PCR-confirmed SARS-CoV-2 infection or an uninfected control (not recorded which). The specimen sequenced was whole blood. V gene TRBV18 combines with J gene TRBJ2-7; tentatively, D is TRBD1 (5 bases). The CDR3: CASSPAQGSEQYF. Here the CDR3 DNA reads TGTGCCAGCTCACCCGCCCAGGGTTCCGAGCAGTACTTC.